This entry describes one T cell receptor beta chain. Antigen: not known. Using immunoSEQ multiplex PCR, the repertoire was profiled, and TCRdb retains in-frame clones only, with some absent. The data show roughly 700,000 clones, with roughly nine tenths seen just once and nearly 1.5% held by the top ten. The sample originates from a study of Ad26.COV2.S vaccination and SARS-CoV-2 variants. General study results and limits: TCR breadth and depth estimates may have understated total T cell responses.

V was clipped by 0 bases and J by 5 bases, with 8 bases between them. CDR1 SGDLS and CDR2 YYNGEE come from the germline V gene. CDR3 length: 13 amino acids. As to treatment: roughly 19 received Ad26.COV2.S at low or high dose, single or two shots; about 5 received placebo; per-sample allocation not given. Collection of the samples took place on day 63 after the first injection of vaccine or placebo. Sequenced material: peripheral blood, taken in a trial of Ad26.COV2.S vaccine versus placebo. V and J are TRBV9 and TRBJ2-5; D remains ambiguous. The origin of this receptor is a person aged 18-60 years who received the Ad26.COV2.S COVID-19 vaccine or a placebo. The CDR3 protein is CASSVEGWETQYF. In nucleotides, the CDR3 is TGTGCCAGCAGCGTAGAAGGCTGGGAGACCCAGTACTTC.